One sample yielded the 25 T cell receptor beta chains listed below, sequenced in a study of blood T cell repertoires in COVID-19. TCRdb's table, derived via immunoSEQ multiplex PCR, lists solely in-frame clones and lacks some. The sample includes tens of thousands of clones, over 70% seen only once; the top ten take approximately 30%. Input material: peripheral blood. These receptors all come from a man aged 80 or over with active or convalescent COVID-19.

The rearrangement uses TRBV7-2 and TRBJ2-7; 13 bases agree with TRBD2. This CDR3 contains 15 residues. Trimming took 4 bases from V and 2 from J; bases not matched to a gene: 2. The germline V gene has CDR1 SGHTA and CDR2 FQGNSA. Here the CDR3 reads CASSSGLAGTYEQYF. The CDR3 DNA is TGTGCCAGCAGCTCGGGACTAGCGGGAACCTACGAGCAGTACTTC. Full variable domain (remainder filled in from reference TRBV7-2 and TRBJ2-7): GAGVSQSPSNKVTEKGKDVELRCDPISGHTALYWYRQSLGQGLEFLIYFQGNSAPDKSGLPSDRFSAERTGGSVSTLTIQRTQQEDSAVYLCASSSGLAGTYEQYFGPGTRLTVT.

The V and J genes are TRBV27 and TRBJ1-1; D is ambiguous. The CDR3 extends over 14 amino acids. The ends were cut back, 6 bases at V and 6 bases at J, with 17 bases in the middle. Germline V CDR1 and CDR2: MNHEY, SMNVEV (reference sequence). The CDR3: CASSVRFYSPEAFF. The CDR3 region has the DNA TGTGCCAGCAGCGTTCGGTTTTACAGTCCTGAAGCTTTCTTT.

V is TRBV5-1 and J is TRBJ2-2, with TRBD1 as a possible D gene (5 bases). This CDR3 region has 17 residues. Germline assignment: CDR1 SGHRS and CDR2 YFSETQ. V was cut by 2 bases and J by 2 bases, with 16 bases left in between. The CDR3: CASSFLGRGQNTGELFF. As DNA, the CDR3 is TGCGCCAGCAGCTTCCTAGGTAGGGGCCAAAACACCGGGGAGCTGTTTTTT.

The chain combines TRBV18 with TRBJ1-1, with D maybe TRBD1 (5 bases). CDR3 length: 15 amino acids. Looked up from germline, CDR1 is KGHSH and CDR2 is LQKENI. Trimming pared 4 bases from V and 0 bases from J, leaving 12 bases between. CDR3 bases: TGTGCCAGCTCACTTAGGGAACAGGTGAACACTGAAGCTTTCTTT. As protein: CASSLREQVNTEAFF.

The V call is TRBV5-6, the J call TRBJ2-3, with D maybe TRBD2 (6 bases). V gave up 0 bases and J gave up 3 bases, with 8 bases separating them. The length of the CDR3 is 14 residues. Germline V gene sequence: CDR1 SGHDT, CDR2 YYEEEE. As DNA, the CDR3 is TGTGCCAGCAGCTTGGGGCTAGCGACAGATACGCAGTATTTT. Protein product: CASSLGLATDTQYF.

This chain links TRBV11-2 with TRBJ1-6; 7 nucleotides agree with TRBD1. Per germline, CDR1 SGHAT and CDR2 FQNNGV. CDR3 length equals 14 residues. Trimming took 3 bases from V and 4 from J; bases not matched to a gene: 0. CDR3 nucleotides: TGTGCCAGCAGCTTGACAGGGTATAATTCACCCCTCCACTTT. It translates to CASSLTGYNSPLHF.

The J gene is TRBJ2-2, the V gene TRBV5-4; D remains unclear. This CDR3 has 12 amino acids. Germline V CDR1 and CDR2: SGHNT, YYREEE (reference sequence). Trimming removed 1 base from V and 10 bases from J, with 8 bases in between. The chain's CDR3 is CASSLSRQELFF. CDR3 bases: TGTGCCAGCAGCTTGTCGAGGCAGGAGCTGTTTTTT.

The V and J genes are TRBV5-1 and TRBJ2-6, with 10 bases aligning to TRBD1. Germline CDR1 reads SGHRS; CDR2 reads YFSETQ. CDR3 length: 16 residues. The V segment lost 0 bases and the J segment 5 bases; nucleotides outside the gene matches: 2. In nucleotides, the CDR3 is TGCGCCAGCAGCTTGGTGGGACAGGGGAGGGCCAACGTCCTGACTTTC. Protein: CASSLVGQGRANVLTF.

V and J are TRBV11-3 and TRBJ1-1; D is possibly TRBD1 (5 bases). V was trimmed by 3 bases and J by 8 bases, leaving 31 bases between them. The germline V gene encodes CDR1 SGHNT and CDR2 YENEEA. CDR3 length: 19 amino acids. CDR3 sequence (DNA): TGTGCCAGCAGCTTCAAGCATAGGGGCCTGCTGAGTTTTGGACGAGAAGCTTTCTTT. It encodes CASSFKHRGLLSFGREAFF.

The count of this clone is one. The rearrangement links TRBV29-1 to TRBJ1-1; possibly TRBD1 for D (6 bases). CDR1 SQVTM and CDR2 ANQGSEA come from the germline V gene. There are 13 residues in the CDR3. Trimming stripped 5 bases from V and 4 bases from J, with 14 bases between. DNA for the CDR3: TGCAGCGTTTCGGGGGGCCGGGGCACTGAAGCTTTCTTT. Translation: CSVSGGRGTEAFF.

CDR3 bases: TGTGCCAGCAGTGAGAGAGAAGGAGATAATTCACCCCTCCACTTT. Translating gives CASSEREGDNSPLHF. The rearrangement links TRBV25-1 to TRBJ1-6; D is unresolved. Looked up from germline, CDR1 is MGHDK and CDR2 is SYGVNS. The CDR3 runs 15 residues. Trimming removed 3 bases from V and 5 bases from J, with 11 bases in between.

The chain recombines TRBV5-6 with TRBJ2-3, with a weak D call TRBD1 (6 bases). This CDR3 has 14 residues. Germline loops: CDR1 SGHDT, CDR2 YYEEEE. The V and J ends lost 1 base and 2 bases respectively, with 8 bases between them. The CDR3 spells CASSLTGYTDTQYF. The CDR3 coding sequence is TGTGCCAGCAGCTTGACAGGGTACACAGATACGCAGTATTTT.

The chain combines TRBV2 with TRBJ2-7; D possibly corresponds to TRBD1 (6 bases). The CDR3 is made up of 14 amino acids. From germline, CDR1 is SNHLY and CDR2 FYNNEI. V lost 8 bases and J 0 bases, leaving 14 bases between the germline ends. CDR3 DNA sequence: TGTGCCAGCGGCCAACAGGGCCTCTCCTACGAGCAGTACTTC. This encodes CASGQQGLSYEQYF.

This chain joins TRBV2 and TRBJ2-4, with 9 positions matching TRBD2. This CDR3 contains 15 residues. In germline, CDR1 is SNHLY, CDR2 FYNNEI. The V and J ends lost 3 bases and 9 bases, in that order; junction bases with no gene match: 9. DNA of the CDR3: TGTGCCAGCAGTGATAATAGCGGGGGTAGGGGCATTCAGTACTTC. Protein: CASSDNSGGRGIQYF.

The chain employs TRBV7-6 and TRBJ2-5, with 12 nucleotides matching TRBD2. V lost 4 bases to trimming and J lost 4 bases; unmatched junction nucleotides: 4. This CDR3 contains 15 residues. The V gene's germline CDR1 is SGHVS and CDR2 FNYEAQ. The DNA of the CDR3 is TGTGCCAGCAGCTCCGGACTAGCGGGGTTAGAGACCCAGTACTTC. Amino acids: CASSSGLAGLETQYF. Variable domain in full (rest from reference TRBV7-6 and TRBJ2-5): GAGVSQSPRYKVTKRGQDVALRCDPISGHVSLYWYRQALGQGPEFLTYFNYEAQQDKSGLPNDRFSAERPEGSISTLTIQRTEQRDSAMYRCASSSGLAGLETQYFGPGTRLLVL.

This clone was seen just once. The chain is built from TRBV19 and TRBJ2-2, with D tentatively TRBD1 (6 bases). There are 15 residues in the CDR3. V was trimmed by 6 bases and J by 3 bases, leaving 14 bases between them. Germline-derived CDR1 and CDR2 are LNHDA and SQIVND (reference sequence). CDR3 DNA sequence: TGTGCCAGTAGGTTACAGGGTGGGTACACCGGGGAGCTGTTTTTT. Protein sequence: CASRLQGGYTGELFF.

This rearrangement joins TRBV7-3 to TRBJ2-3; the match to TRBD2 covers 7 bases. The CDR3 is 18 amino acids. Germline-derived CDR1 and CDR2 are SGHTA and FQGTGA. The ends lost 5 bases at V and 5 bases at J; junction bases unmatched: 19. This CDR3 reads CASSPRPSGQIMGDTQYF. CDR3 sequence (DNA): TGTGCCAGCAGCCCCCGGCCTAGCGGCCAAATAATGGGAGATACGCAGTATTTT.

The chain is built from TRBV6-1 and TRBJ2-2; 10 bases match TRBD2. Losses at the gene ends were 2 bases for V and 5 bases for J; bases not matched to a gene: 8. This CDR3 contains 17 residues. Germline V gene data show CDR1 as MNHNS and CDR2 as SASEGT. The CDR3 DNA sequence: TGTGCCAGCAGTGAAATAGCGGGGGGAGGAGTGACCGGGGAGCTGTTTTTT. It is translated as CASSEIAGGGVTGELFF.

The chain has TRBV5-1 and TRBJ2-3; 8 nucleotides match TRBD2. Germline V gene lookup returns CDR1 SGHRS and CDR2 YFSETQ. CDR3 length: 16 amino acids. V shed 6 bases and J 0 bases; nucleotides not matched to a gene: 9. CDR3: CASTLSIAGSTDTQYF. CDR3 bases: TGCGCCAGCACGTTATCAATAGCGGGGAGCACAGATACGCAGTATTTT.

CDR3: CATQSRRGGMNTEAFF. The CDR3 DNA follows: TGTGCCACGCAATCACGGAGGGGGGGGATGAACACTGAAGCTTTCTTT. The chain recombines TRBV2 with TRBJ1-1; D possibly corresponds to TRBD1 (6 bases). The CDR3 is 16 residues long. CDR1 is SNHLY, CDR2 FYNNEI, per germline. V gave up 10 bases and J gave up 0 bases, with 21 bases separating them.

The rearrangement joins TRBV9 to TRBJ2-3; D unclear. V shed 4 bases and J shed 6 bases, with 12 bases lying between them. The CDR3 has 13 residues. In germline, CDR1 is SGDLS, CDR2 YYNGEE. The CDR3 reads CASSPLDLDTQYF. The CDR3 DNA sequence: TGTGCCAGCAGCCCCCTAGATCTGGATACGCAGTATTTT.

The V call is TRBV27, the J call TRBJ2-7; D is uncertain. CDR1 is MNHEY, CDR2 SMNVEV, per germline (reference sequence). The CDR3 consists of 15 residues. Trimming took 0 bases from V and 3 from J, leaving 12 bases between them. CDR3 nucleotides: TGTGCCAGCAGTTTATCGAGGAGTCCCAACTACGAGCAGTACTTC. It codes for CASSLSRSPNYEQYF.

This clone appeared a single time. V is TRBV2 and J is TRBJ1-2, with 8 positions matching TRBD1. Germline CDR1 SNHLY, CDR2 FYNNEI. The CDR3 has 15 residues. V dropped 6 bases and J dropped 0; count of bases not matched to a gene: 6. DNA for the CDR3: TGTGCCAGCAGGGCCGCAGGGGGCCCTAACTATGGCTACACCTTC. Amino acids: CASRAAGGPNYGYTF.

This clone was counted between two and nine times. In DNA form, the CDR3 reads TGTGCCACCAAATCGGGGGTATCGGTGAACACTGAAGCTTTCTTT. It encodes CATKSGVSVNTEAFF. This chain uses TRBV27 with TRBJ1-1, with D perhaps matching TRBD1 (5 bases). This CDR3 has 15 residues. V was pared by 10 bases and J by 0 bases, with 18 bases between. Germline V gene data show CDR1 as MNHEY and CDR2 as SMNVEV (reference sequence).

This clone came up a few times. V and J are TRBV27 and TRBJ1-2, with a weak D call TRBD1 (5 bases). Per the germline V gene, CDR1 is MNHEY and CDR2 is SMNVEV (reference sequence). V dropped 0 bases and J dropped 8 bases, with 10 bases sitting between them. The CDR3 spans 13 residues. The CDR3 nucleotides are TGTGCCAGCAGTTTATCGCCAGGGAACGGCTACACCTTC. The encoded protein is CASSLSPGNGYTF.